Following are 19 T cell receptor beta chains from one sample sequenced in a study of T cell repertoires in cytomegalovirus infection. TCRdb recomputed calls from the reads with MiXCR, one row per CDR3 protein. This table holds roughly 800,000 distinct CDR3 sequences, 25% to 35% found once. These receptors lack a known antigen. Sequenced material: cultured CD8+ T cells from PBMCs, taken from culture after CMV antigen stimulation. Receptors originate from a human donor in good health (CMV status not recorded). Some clones in this sample may be carry-over from other donors' samples.

This clonotype came up many times. The V call is TRBV7-2, the J call TRBJ2-3, with 9 bases matching TRBD2. The CDR3 is made up of 17 amino acids. The J segment lost 1 base and the V segment lost 3 bases, leaving 8 bases of the junction unmatched. Germline CDR1 reads SGHTA; CDR2 reads FQGNSA. CDR3 coding DNA: TGTGCCAGCAGCTTGTGGGGGGCTAGCGGGGGCACAGATACGCAGTATTTT. It encodes CASSLWGASGGTDTQYF.

This clonotype was found many times. The genes are TRBV4-2 and TRBJ2-1; 12 bases fit TRBD2. The CDR3 consists of 18 residues. V shed 1 base and J 2 bases; nucleotides not matched to a gene: 6. CDR1 LGHNA and CDR2 YNFKEQ come from the germline V gene. The CDR3 DNA reads TGTGCCAGCAGCCAAGGCCCACTAGCGGGGGGAGCCTACAATGAGCAGTTCTTC. Residues: CASSQGPLAGGAYNEQFF.

The chain has TRBV28 and TRBJ2-7; D remains unclear. Germline CDR1 MDHEN, CDR2 SYDVKM. This CDR3 region has 14 residues. V dropped 4 bases and J dropped 0 bases, with 10 bases sitting between them. CDR3 residues: CASSSSHNSYEQYV. The CDR3 DNA sequence: TGTGCCAGCAGTTCCTCCCATAACTCCTACGAGCAGTACGTC.

CDR3 sequence: CASSQDQQLNSPLHF. The DNA for the CDR3 is TGCGCCAGCAGCCAAGATCAACAACTGAATTCACCCCTCCACTTT. This chain uses TRBV4-1 with TRBJ1-6, with unresolved D. V lost 0 bases and J 7 bases, leaving 10 bases between the germline ends. This CDR3 contains 15 residues. Per germline, CDR1 MGHRA and CDR2 YSYEKL.

The table lists this clonotype with a few counts. The J gene is TRBJ1-4, the V gene TRBV7-8, with D possibly being TRBD1 (6 bases). Germline V CDR1 and CDR2: SGHVS, FQNEAQ. The CDR3 sequence is 14 residues long. The germline V and J ends were trimmed by 4 bases and 5 bases, with 11 bases remaining between them. CDR3 sequence: CASSWGAVNEKLFF. CDR3 nucleotides: TGTGCCAGCAGCTGGGGGGCGGTAAATGAAAAACTGTTTTTT.

This clonotype has a handful of counts. The V gene is TRBV19, the J gene TRBJ2-1; TRBD2 aligns across 11 bases. The CDR3 has 16 residues. The V and J ends lost 1 base and 3 bases, in that order; junction bases with no gene match: 2. Germline CDR1 is LNHDA and CDR2 is SQIVND (reference sequence). Here the CDR3 DNA reads TGTGCCAGTAGTATAGGCCTAGCGGGGGGCTACAATGAGCAGTTCTTC. Amino acids: CASSIGLAGGYNEQFF.

This clonotype was counted many times. The chain carries TRBV7-2 and TRBJ2-5, with a tentative D call TRBD2 (6 bases). Trimming took off 5 bases at V and 1 base at J, with 17 bases between the two ends. This CDR3 is 16 amino acids long. Germline assignment: CDR1 SGHTA and CDR2 FQGNSA. CDR3 residues: CASSLFEVSGQETQYF. The CDR3 DNA sequence: TGTGCCAGCAGCCTCTTCGAAGTTAGCGGCCAAGAGACCCAGTACTTC.

The chain couples TRBV10-3 to TRBJ2-5, with D perhaps given as TRBD1 or TRBD2 (6 bases each). Germline loops: CDR1 ENHRY, CDR2 SYGVKD. This CDR3 contains 13 residues. Trimming left V 3 bases short and J 4 bases short, with 9 bases between. The CDR3 reads CAISEGGGETQYF. The CDR3 DNA is TGTGCCATCAGTGAAGGAGGGGGAGAGACCCAGTACTTC.

This clonotype was counted many times. The rearrangement uses TRBV28 and TRBJ1-1; the D gene is possibly TRBD1 (5 bases). This CDR3 spans 12 amino acids. CDR1 is MDHEN, CDR2 SYDVKM, per germline. Trimming shortened V by 8 bases and J by 8 bases, and 15 bases separated the two germline ends. CDR3 amino acids: CASVLGDGEAFF. The CDR3 DNA is TGTGCCAGCGTCCTCGGGGACGGCGAAGCTTTCTTT.

Many counts were recorded for this clonotype. The chain recombines TRBV7-6 with TRBJ1-4; D gene unclear. This CDR3 has 16 residues. Trimming left V 1 base short and J 5 bases short, with 14 bases between. Germline V gives CDR1 SGHVS, CDR2 FNYEAQ. CDR3 region: CASSLEAEGLNEKLFF. In DNA form, the CDR3 reads TGTGCCAGCAGCTTAGAGGCGGAAGGCTTAAATGAAAAACTGTTTTTT.

This clonotype was found many times. The rearrangement uses TRBV7-9 and TRBJ2-3; D gene uncertain. V lost 10 bases to trimming and J lost 7 bases, with 24 bases between them. CDR1 is SEHNR, CDR2 FQNEAQ, per germline (reference sequence). The CDR3 is 15 amino acids. CDR3 nucleotide sequence: TGTGCCATACCCTTGCGAGGTAACCACGGAAATACGCAGTATTTT. Translated, it gives CAIPLRGNHGNTQYF.

The chain carries TRBV27 and TRBJ1-1; TRBD1 aligns across 9 bases. The germline V gene has CDR1 MNHEY and CDR2 SMNVEV (reference sequence). The length of the CDR3 is 14 residues. V was clipped by 7 bases and J by 5 bases; unmatched bases: 8. Here the CDR3 DNA reads TGTGCCAGCAAACTGACAGGGGGAAGGACTGAAGCTTTCTTT. Amino acid sequence: CASKLTGGRTEAFF.

The V and J genes are TRBV7-9 and TRBJ2-2; 9 nucleotides align to TRBD1. The CDR3 runs 17 residues. In germline, CDR1 is SEHNR, CDR2 FQNEAQ (reference sequence). The junction had 11 bases not matched to a gene; V was cut back by 5 bases and J by 4 bases. This CDR3 reads CASSATRDRVSTGELFF. The CDR3 DNA sequence: TGTGCCAGCAGCGCGACCCGGGACAGGGTTAGCACCGGGGAGCTGTTTTTT.

This clonotype was found many times. The gene calls are TRBV7-6 and TRBJ2-5, with D possibly being TRBD1 (5 bases). Germline V gene sequence: CDR1 SGHVS, CDR2 FNYEAQ. The CDR3 covers 15 residues. The V gene lost 2 bases and the J gene lost 2 bases, with 12 bases spanning the gap. CDR3 in amino acids: CASSLRGLPQETQYF. As DNA, the CDR3 is TGTGCCAGCAGCTTAAGGGGCCTCCCTCAAGAGACCCAGTACTTC.

The J gene is TRBJ1-2, the V gene TRBV7-9; D is uncertain. In germline, CDR1 is SEHNR, CDR2 FQNEAQ (reference sequence). There are 13 residues in the CDR3. Trimming left V 2 bases short and J 3 bases short, with 7 bases between. The CDR3 sequence: CASSLNDYYGYTF. In nucleotides, the CDR3 is TGTGCCAGCAGCTTAAACGATTACTATGGCTACACCTTC.

V usage is TRBV10-3 and J usage is TRBJ1-3; no clear D gene. Per the germline V gene, CDR1 is ENHRY and CDR2 is SYGVKD. Trimming left V 10 bases short and J 0 bases short, with 4 bases between. The CDR3 spans 11 residues. For the CDR3, the DNA is TGTGCCAAGAGCTCTGGAAACACCATATATTTT. This codes for CAKSSGNTIYF.

V is TRBV7-6 and J is TRBJ2-3; possible D gene TRBD1, 6 bases. V was shortened by 1 base and J by 5 bases, with 13 bases between the two germline ends. Germline values: CDR1 SGHVS, CDR2 FNYEAQ. The CDR3 is 15 amino acids. The CDR3 here is CASSLDAGVGDTQYF. The DNA for the CDR3 is TGTGCCAGCAGCTTAGATGCAGGGGTGGGAGATACGCAGTATTTT.

V gene TRBV11-1 combines with J gene TRBJ2-1, with no clear D. The CDR3 extends over 15 amino acids. V lost 4 bases and J lost 2, with 12 bases in between. Germline V gives CDR1 SGHAT, CDR2 FQDESV (reference sequence). The CDR3 here is CASSSRQTTYNEQFF. In DNA, the CDR3 is TGTGCCAGCAGCTCCCGCCAGACCACCTACAATGAGCAGTTCTTC.

The V and J genes are TRBV7-9 and TRBJ2-5; a weak D match, TRBD2 (7 bases). The length of the CDR3 is 15 residues. V lost 5 bases, J lost 1 base, and 14 bases lay in between. Per the germline V gene, CDR1 is SEHNR and CDR2 is FQNEAQ (reference sequence). This CDR3 is CASSPRGGTQETQYF. The CDR3 DNA is TGTGCCAGCAGCCCCAGGGGAGGGACCCAAGAGACCCAGTACTTC. The complete variable domain, with remaining parts taken from reference TRBV7-9 and TRBJ2-5, reads DTGVSQNPRHKITKRGQNVTFRCDPISEHNRLYWYRQTLGQGPEFLTYFQNEAQLEKSRLLSDRFSAERPKGSFSTLEIQRTEQGDSAMYLCASSPRGGTQETQYFGPGTRLLVL.